The 26 T cell receptor beta chains below were found in one sample sequenced in a study of cytomegalovirus exposure and HLA in healthy donors. PCR was performed using 60 Vbeta and 13 Jbeta primers. Profiling relied on immunoSEQ multiplex PCR, and the TCRdb table lists in-frame clones only, not all of them. This sample has about 110,000 clones, with 71% found just once. Material for sequencing was PBMCs. Receptor source: a female donor in good health and CMV-seronegative.

The V call is TRBV29-1, the J call TRBJ2-3; TRBD2 agrees at 7 bases. Germline assignment: CDR1 SQVTM and CDR2 ANQGSEA. The CDR3 loop spans 13 amino acids. The trim removed 3 bases at V and 6 bases at J, leaving 6 bases unmatched. CDR3 amino acids: CSVDGGGRDTQYF. The CDR3 DNA follows: TGCAGCGTTGATGGGGGGGGGAGGGATACGCAGTATTTT.

The chain carries TRBV29-1 and TRBJ1-2; the match to TRBD1 covers 7 bases. The CDR3 sequence is 13 residues long. The ends lost 7 bases at V and 7 bases at J; junction bases unmatched: 12. The germline V gene encodes CDR1 SQVTM and CDR2 ANQGSEA. The CDR3 sequence: CSASHGQAGGYTF. The CDR3 bases are TGCAGCGCCTCCCACGGACAGGCCGGTGGCTACACCTTC.

This clone was found a few times. The J gene is TRBJ2-7, the V gene TRBV11-3; TRBD2 aligns across 9 bases. This CDR3 spans 18 amino acids. V lost 5 bases and J lost 0; bases outside the gene matches: 14. CDR1 is SGHNT, CDR2 YENEEA, per germline. The CDR3 here is CASSTPKTSGRPSYEQYF. The CDR3 nucleotides are TGTGCCAGCAGCACACCCAAGACAAGCGGGAGGCCCTCCTACGAGCAGTACTTC. Supplemented by reference TRBV11-3 and TRBJ2-7, the full variable domain reads EAGVVQSPRYKIIEKKQPVAFWCNPISGHNTLYWYLQNLGQGPELLIRYENEEAVDDSQLPKDRFSAERLKGVDSTLKIQPAELGDSAVYLCASSTPKTSGRPSYEQYFGPGTRLTVT.

This clone was detected only a few times. The V gene is TRBV21-1, the J gene TRBJ2-2; the table names TRBD2, a call not compared with the DNA. TRBV21-1 is marked as a pseudogene. The CDR3 covers 18 residues. The CDR3 DNA reads TGTGCCAGCGGGGGGGGAGGGCTAGCGGGGACCCAGACCGGGGAGCTGTTTTTT. Translated, it gives CASGGGGLAGTQTGELFF.

This clone was seen more than once but under ten times. The rearrangement joins TRBV4-2 to TRBJ2-1; TRBD2 matches 10 bases. V dropped 1 base and J dropped 3; count of bases not matched to a gene: 9. CDR3 length: 18 residues. The germline gives CDR1 LGHNA, CDR2 YNFKEQ. CDR3 sequence (DNA): TGTGCCAGCAGCCAAGTAGTCCCTAGCGGGAGTTACTACAATGAGCAGTTCTTC. Its protein product is CASSQVVPSGSYYNEQFF.

This chain links TRBV27 with TRBJ2-2; the D gene is possibly TRBD1 (6 bases). The CDR3 has 13 amino acids. Per germline, CDR1 MNHEY and CDR2 SMNVEV (reference sequence). Trimming shortened V by 7 bases and J by 6 bases, and 12 bases separated the two germline ends. The CDR3 loop is CASTQGFPGELFF. The CDR3 DNA follows: TGTGCCAGCACTCAGGGGTTCCCCGGGGAGCTGTTTTTT.

V gene TRBV18 combines with J gene TRBJ2-1, with D possibly TRBD1 on 6 matching bases. The germline V and J ends were trimmed by 2 bases and 8 bases, with 13 bases remaining between them. This CDR3 is built from 14 residues. CDR1 and CDR2 from the germline V gene are KGHSH and LQKENI. Written as DNA, the CDR3 is TGTGCCAGCTCACCATCGGGACAAAGGGATGAGCAGTTCTTC. Its protein is CASSPSGQRDEQFF.

The chain recombines TRBV7-9 with TRBJ1-3; D is unclear. The V end was cut by 5 bases, the J end by 4 bases, with 9 bases between. Germline CDR1 SEHNR, CDR2 FQNEAQ (reference sequence). This CDR3 is 13 amino acids long. Written as DNA, the CDR3 is TGTGCCAGCAGCCCACCGGGAGGAAACACCATATATTTT. Residues: CASSPPGGNTIYF.

This clone was observed a handful of times. Other DNA sequences of this sample code for an identical CDR3. The chain employs TRBV27 and TRBJ1-2; D possibly corresponds to TRBD1 (5 bases). The V end lost 3 bases, the J end lost 8 bases, and 10 bases lay between the germline ends. This CDR3 region has 12 residues. Germline V gives CDR1 MNHEY, CDR2 SMNVEV (reference sequence). Here the CDR3 reads CASSLAGYGYTF. The CDR3 coding sequence is TGTGCCAGCAGTTTGGCAGGGTACGGCTACACCTTC.

This chain uses TRBV7-2 with TRBJ2-3, with D hard to call. Per the germline V gene, CDR1 is SGHTA and CDR2 is FQGNSA. Trimming left V 6 bases short and J 0 bases short, with 16 bases between. The CDR3 runs 16 residues. The CDR3 spells CASSSLELTSTDTQYF. Here the CDR3 DNA reads TGTGCCAGCAGTTCCCTCGAACTAACCAGCACAGATACGCAGTATTTT.

This clone was recorded only once. This sequence joins TRBV10-1 and TRBJ2-7, with 8 bases that match TRBD2. This CDR3 region has 14 residues. V lost 5 bases to trimming and J lost 5 bases; unmatched junction nucleotides: 8. The germline CDR1 and CDR2 sequences are WNHNN and SYGVQD (reference sequence). The CDR3 coding sequence is TGCGCCAGCAGTCAAGCGGGAGAATCCCACGAGCAGTACTTC. This gives the protein CASSQAGESHEQYF.

CDR3 nucleotide sequence: TGTGCCAGCAGCTTAGCAAGCAGGGTCGCAGATACGCAGTATTTT. It is translated as CASSLASRVADTQYF. The V call is TRBV11-2, the J call TRBJ2-3; the D gene is possibly TRBD1 (5 bases). V was cut by 1 base and J by 4 bases, with 12 bases left in between. Germline V lookup: CDR1 SGHAT, CDR2 FQNNGV. This CDR3 spans 15 amino acids.

The rearrangement links TRBV5-1 to TRBJ2-7, with D possibly matching TRBD1 (5 bases). This CDR3 spans 15 amino acids. V was cut by 0 bases and J by 4 bases, with 14 bases left in between. Germline V gene sequence: CDR1 SGHRS, CDR2 YFSETQ. The CDR3 DNA is TGCGCCAGCAGCTTGGGGTCGCAGGGTTATTACGAGCAGTACTTC. Amino acid sequence: CASSLGSQGYYEQYF.

The chain couples TRBV2 to TRBJ1-2; 7 nucleotides line up with TRBD1. V gave up 4 bases and J gave up 0 bases; unmatched junction bases: 5. The germline gives CDR1 SNHLY, CDR2 FYNNEI. This CDR3 contains 15 residues. CDR3 DNA sequence: TGTGCCAGCAGTGCCCAGACAGGGACTAACTATGGCTACACCTTC. Translation gives CASSAQTGTNYGYTF. The whole variable domain, remainder taken from reference TRBV2 and TRBJ1-2, is EPEVTQTPSHQVTQMGQEVILRCVPISNHLYFYWYRQILGQKVEFLVSFYNNEISEKSEIFDDQFSVERPDGSNFTLKIRSTKLEDSAMYFCASSAQTGTNYGYTFGSGTRLTVV.

The chain uses TRBV6-6 and TRBJ1-2; no clear D gene. The CDR3 covers 12 residues. Germline assignment: CDR1 MNHNY and CDR2 SVGAGI (reference sequence). Deletions cut 2 bases from V and 8 bases from J, with 9 bases between. The CDR3 DNA reads as TGTGCCAGCAGTTACCGAAGCGGAGGCTACACCTTC. The encoded protein is CASSYRSGGYTF.

A word on this clone: One junction end disagrees with the germline gene, perhaps due to a read error. J is TRBJ1-2 and V is TRBV28, with D perhaps matching TRBD1 (6 bases). Germline CDR1 reads MDHEN; CDR2 reads SYDVKM. The CDR3 contains 10 residues. The CDR3 reads CAHTRDTGSF. The CDR3 DNA is TGTGCCCACACTCGGGACACGGGATCCTTC.

DNA for the CDR3: TGTGCCAGCAGCCCAGGACTAGCGGGAGGTTACTCCTACGAGCAGTACTTC. This codes for CASSPGLAGGYSYEQYF. The genes are TRBV5-4 and TRBJ2-7, with 14 positions matching TRBD2. Germline V gives CDR1 SGHNT, CDR2 YYREEE (reference sequence). V lost 4 bases and J lost 0; bases outside the gene matches: 6. The CDR3 runs to 17 residues.

This chain connects TRBV5-1 to TRBJ1-1; 7 nucleotides line up with TRBD1. Germline values: CDR1 SGHRS, CDR2 YFSETQ. J lost 1 base, V lost 3 bases, and 9 bases had no gene match. CDR3 size: 16 residues. The CDR3 spells CASSSRTGTGNTEAFF. CDR3 DNA: TGCGCCAGCAGCTCCCGGACAGGCACCGGGAACACTGAAGCTTTCTTT.

The chain has TRBV10-2 and TRBJ1-5, with TRBD1 matching over 7 bases. The V and J ends lost 2 bases and 5 bases, in that order; junction bases with no gene match: 6. Germline V gives CDR1 WSHSY, CDR2 SAAADI. The CDR3 contains 15 residues. The chain's CDR3 is CASSEEDRSYQPQHF. CDR3 nucleotides: TGCGCCAGCAGTGAGGAGGACAGGAGCTATCAGCCCCAGCATTTT.

The chain employs TRBV11-3 and TRBJ1-1; 8 bases are a match to TRBD1. There are 13 residues in the CDR3. Losses at the gene ends were 0 bases for V and 9 bases for J; bases not matched to a gene: 3. Germline V CDR1 and CDR2: SGHNT, YENEEA. The CDR3 nucleotides read TGTGCCAGCAGCTTAGATGGGACAGGAAAAGCTTTCTTT. This sequence encodes CASSLDGTGKAFF.

The chain combines TRBV7-3 with TRBJ2-1; 11 bases align to TRBD2. With 4 bases clipped from V and 6 bases from J, the junction kept 8 bases outside the gene matches. The length of the CDR3 is 16 residues. The germline gives CDR1 SGHTA, CDR2 FQGTGA. The CDR3 sequence is CASSSFGTSGSNEQFF. The CDR3, as DNA: TGTGCCAGCAGCTCCTTTGGGACTAGCGGTTCCAATGAGCAGTTCTTC.

The chain employs TRBV6-5 and TRBJ2-7; a possible D gene is TRBD2 (5 bases). Trimming took off 2 bases at V and 2 bases at J, with 7 bases between the two ends. The CDR3 contains 13 residues. Germline V gene sequence: CDR1 MNHEY, CDR2 SVGAGI. CDR3 nucleotides: TGTGCCAGCAGTTACAGCGGAACCTACGAGCAGTACTTC. Translation gives CASSYSGTYEQYF.

The chain combines TRBV10-3 with TRBJ1-2, with D hard to call. Germline CDR1 reads ENHRY; CDR2 reads SYGVKD. The V end was cut by 0 bases, the J end by 8 bases, with 10 bases between. This CDR3 is built from 13 residues. In nucleotides, the CDR3 is TGTGCCATCAGTGAGTCTCCACGTCAGGGCTACACCTTC. Residues: CAISESPRQGYTF.

The rearrangement uses TRBV7-9 and TRBJ1-1; 7 nucleotides line up with TRBD1. Germline V gene data show CDR1 as SEHNR and CDR2 as FQNEAQ (reference sequence). The CDR3 sequence is 14 residues long. V was clipped by 5 bases and J by 1 base; unmatched bases: 4. The CDR3 DNA sequence: TGTGCCAGCAGCCAATGGGACAGGAACACTGAAGCTTTCTTT. As protein: CASSQWDRNTEAFF.

The chain links TRBV7-2 to TRBJ2-3, with 8 bases fitting TRBD1. The junction had 5 bases not matched to a gene; V was cut back by 3 bases and J by 3 bases. Germline V gene lookup returns CDR1 SGHTA and CDR2 FQGNSA. CDR3 length: 15 amino acids. DNA of the CDR3: TGTGCCAGCAGCTTCGACAGGGGTGGGACAGATACGCAGTATTTT. Translation: CASSFDRGGTDTQYF.

The chain links TRBV7-8 to TRBJ1-4, with TRBD1 as a possible D gene (5 bases). With 1 base removed from V and 10 bases from J, the gap between germline ends came to 13 bases. The CDR3 runs 14 residues. Germline CDR1 SGHVS, CDR2 FQNEAQ. The CDR3 DNA follows: TGTGCCAGCAGCTTAGTTCCGCGGGACGGAAAACTGTTTTTT. Its translation: CASSLVPRDGKLFF.